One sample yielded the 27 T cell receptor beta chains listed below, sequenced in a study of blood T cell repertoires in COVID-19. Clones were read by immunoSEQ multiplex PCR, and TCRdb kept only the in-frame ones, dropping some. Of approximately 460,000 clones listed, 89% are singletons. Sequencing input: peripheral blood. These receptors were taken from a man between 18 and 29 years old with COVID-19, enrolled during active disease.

CDR3 sequence (DNA): TGTGCCAGTAGTTATACAGGGTTCTACGAGCAGTACTTC. Translation gives CASSYTGFYEQYF. The rearrangement uses TRBV19 and TRBJ2-7; weak D call: TRBD1 (6 bases). This CDR3 is 13 amino acids long. V was cut by 5 bases and J by 3 bases, with 11 bases left in between. Germline lookup yields CDR1 LNHDA and CDR2 SQIVND (reference sequence). Variable domain in full (rest from reference TRBV19 and TRBJ2-7): DGGITQSPKYLFRKEGQNVTLSCEQNLNHDAMYWYRQDPGQGLRLIYYSQIVNDFQKGDIAEGYSVSREKKESFPLTVTSAQKNPTAFYLCASSYTGFYEQYFGPGTRLTVT.

The CDR3, as DNA: TGTGCCAGCAAATTTACAGGCGACTCCTACAATGAGCAGTTCTTC. It encodes CASKFTGDSYNEQFF. The rearrangement uses TRBV13 and TRBJ2-1; D possibly corresponds to TRBD1 (5 bases). Germline V gene data show CDR1 as PRHDT and CDR2 as FYEKMQ (reference sequence). This CDR3 has 15 residues. The ends were cut back, 7 bases at V and 0 bases at J, with 13 bases in the middle.

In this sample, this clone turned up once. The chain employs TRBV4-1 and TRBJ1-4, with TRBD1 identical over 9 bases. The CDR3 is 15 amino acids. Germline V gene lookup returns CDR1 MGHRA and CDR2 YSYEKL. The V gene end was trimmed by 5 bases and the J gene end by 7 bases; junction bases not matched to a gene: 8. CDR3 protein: CASSKPGTGLEKLFF. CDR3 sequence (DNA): TGCGCCAGCAGCAAACCCGGGACAGGGCTTGAAAAACTGTTTTTT.

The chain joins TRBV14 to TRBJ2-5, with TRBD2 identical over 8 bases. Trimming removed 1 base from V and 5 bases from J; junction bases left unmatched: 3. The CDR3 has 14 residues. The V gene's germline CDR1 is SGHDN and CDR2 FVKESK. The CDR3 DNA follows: TGTGCCAGCAGCCAAGGAAGCGGGGGCGAGACCCAGTACTTC. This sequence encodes CASSQGSGGETQYF.

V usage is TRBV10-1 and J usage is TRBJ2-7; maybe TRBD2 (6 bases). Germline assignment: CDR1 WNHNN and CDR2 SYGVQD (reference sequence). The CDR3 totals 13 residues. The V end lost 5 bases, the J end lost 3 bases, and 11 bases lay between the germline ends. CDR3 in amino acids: CASSSGRNYEQYF. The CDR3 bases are TGCGCCAGCAGTTCCGGGAGAAACTACGAGCAGTACTTC.

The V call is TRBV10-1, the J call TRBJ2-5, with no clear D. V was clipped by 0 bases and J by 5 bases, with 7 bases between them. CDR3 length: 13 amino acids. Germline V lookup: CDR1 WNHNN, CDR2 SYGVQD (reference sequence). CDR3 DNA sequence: TGCGCCAGCAGTGAGTCGGGCCCCGAGACCCAGTACTTC. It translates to CASSESGPETQYF.

The CDR3 sequence is CASSAYLAGPNEQFF. In nucleotides, the CDR3 is TGTGCCAGCAGCGCCTACCTAGCGGGGCCCAATGAGCAGTTCTTC. This chain connects TRBV9 to TRBJ2-1, with 9 bases identical to TRBD2. This CDR3 has 15 amino acids. Trimming cost V 3 bases and J 6 bases; bases outside gene matches: 7. The V gene's germline CDR1 is SGDLS and CDR2 YYNGEE.

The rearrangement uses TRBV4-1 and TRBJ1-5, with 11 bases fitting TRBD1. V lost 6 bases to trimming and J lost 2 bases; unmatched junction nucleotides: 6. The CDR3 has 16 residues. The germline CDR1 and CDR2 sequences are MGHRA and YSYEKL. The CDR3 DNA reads TGCGCCAGCAGGGGACAGGGGGAAGGGGGCAATCAGCCCCAGCATTTT. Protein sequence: CASRGQGEGGNQPQHF.

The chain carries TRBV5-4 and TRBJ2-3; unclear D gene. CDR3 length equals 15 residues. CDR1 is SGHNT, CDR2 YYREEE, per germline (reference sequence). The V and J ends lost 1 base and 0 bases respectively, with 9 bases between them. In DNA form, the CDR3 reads TGTGCCAGCAGCTTGCGGAGCTCGAGCACAGATACGCAGTATTTT. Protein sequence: CASSLRSSSTDTQYF.

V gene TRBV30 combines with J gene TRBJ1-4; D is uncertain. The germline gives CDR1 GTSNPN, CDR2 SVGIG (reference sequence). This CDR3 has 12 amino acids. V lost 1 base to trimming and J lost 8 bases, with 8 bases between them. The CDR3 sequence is CAWSGQAEKLFF. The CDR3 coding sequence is TGTGCCTGGAGTGGGCAGGCCGAAAAACTGTTTTTT. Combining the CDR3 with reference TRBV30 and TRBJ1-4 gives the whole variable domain SQTIHQWPATLVQPVGSPLSLECTVEGTSNPNLYWYRQAAGRGLQLLFYSVGIGQISSEVPQNLSASRPQDRQFILSSKKLLLSDSGFYLCAWSGQAEKLFFGSGTQLSVL.

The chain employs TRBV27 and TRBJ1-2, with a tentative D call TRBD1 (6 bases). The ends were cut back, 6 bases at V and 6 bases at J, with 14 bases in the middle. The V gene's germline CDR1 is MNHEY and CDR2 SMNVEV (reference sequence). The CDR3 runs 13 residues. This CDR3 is CASSRPDRNGYTF. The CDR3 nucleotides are TGTGCCAGCAGCCGACCCGACAGGAATGGCTACACCTTC.

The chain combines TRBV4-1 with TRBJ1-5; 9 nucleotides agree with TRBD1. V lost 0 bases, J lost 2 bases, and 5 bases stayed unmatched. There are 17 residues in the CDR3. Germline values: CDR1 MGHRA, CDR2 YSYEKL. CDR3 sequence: CASSQDRRTGGNQPQHF. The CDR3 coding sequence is TGCGCCAGCAGCCAAGATAGGAGGACAGGGGGCAATCAGCCCCAGCATTTT.

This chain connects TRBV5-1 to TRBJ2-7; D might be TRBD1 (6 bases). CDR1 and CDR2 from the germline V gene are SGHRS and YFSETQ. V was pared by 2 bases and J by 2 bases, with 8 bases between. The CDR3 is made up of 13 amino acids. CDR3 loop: CASSFGDTYEQYF. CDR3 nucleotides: TGCGCCAGCAGCTTCGGGGACACCTACGAGCAGTACTTC.

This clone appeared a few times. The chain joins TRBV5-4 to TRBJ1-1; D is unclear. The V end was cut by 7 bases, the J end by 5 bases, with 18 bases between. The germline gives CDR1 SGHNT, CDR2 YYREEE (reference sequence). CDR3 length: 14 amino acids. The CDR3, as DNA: TGTGCCAGCCAGCCTATGAGCGAACAAACTGAAGCTTTCTTT. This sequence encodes CASQPMSEQTEAFF.

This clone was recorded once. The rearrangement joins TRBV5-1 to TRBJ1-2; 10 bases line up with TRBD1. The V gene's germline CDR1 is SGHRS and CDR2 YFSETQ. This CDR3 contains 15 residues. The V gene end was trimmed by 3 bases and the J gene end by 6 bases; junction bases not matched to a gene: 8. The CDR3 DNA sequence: TGCGCCAGCAGCTCCGGGACAGGGGTGGAAAATGGCTACACCTTC. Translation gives CASSSGTGVENGYTF.

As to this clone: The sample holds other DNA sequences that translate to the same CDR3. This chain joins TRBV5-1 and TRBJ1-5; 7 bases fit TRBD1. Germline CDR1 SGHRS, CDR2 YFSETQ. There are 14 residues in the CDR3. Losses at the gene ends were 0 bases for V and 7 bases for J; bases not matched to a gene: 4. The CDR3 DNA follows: TGCGCCAGCAGCTTGGAGGGGGCCGGGCAGCCCCAGCATTTT. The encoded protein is CASSLEGAGQPQHF.

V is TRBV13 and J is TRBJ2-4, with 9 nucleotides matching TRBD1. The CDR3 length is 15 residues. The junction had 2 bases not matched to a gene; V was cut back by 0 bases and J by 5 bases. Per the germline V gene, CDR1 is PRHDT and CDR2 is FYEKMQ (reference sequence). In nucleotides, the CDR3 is TGTGCCAGCAGCTTAGGGGACAGGGGTGAAAACATTCAGTACTTC. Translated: CASSLGDRGENIQYF.

The DNA for the CDR3 is TGTGCCAGCAGTTTCGGACTCCACGGGTACGAGCAGTACTTC. Residues: CASSFGLHGYEQYF. The chain has TRBV27 and TRBJ2-7, with D maybe TRBD2 (5 bases). CDR1 and CDR2 (germline): MNHEY, SMNVEV (reference sequence). This CDR3 contains 14 residues. V shed 3 bases and J shed 4 bases, with 13 bases lying between them.

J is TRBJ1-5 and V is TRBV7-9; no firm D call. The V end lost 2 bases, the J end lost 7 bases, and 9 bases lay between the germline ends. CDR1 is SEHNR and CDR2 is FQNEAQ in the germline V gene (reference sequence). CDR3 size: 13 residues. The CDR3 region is CASSLPGEQPQHF. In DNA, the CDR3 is TGTGCCAGCAGCTTACCGGGTGAACAGCCCCAGCATTTT.

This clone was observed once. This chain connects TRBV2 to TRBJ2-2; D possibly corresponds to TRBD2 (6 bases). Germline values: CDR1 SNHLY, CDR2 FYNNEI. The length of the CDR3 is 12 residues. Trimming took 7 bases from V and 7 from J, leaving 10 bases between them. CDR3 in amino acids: CASMGEDGELFF. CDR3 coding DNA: TGTGCCAGCATGGGGGAGGACGGGGAGCTGTTTTTT.

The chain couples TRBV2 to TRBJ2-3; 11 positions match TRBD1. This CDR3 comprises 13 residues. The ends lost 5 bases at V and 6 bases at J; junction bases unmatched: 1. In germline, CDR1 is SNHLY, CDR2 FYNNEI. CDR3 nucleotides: TGTGCCAGCAGTCGGACAGGGGGCGATACGCAGTATTTT. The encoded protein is CASSRTGGDTQYF.

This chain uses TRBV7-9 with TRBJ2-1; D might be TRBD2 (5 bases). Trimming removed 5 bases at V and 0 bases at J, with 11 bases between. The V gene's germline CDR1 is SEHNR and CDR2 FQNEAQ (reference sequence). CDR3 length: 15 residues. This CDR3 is CASSGSGGSYNEQFF. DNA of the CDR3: TGTGCCAGCAGCGGAAGCGGAGGCTCCTACAATGAGCAGTTCTTC.

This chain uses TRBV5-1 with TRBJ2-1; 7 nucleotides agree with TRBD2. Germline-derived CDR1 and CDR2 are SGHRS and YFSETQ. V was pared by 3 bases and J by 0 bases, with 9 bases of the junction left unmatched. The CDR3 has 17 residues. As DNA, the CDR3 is TGCGCCAGCAGCTCTTTTCTAGCGGAAAGCTCCTACAATGAGCAGTTCTTC. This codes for CASSSFLAESSYNEQFF.

The CDR3 here is CAWSGAGADEQYF. CDR3 DNA: TGTGCCTGGAGTGGAGCGGGAGCCGACGAGCAGTACTTC. The chain combines TRBV30 with TRBJ2-7; 8 bases are shared with TRBD2. V shed 1 base, J shed 5 bases, and the junction held 4 bases outside the gene matches. Germline CDR1 and CDR2: GTSNPN and SVGIG (reference sequence). The CDR3 covers 13 residues. Filled out from reference TRBV30 and TRBJ2-7, the complete variable domain reads SQTIHQWPATLVQPVGSPLSLECTVEGTSNPNLYWYRQAAGRGLQLLFYSVGIGQISSEVPQNLSASRPQDRQFILSSKKLLLSDSGFYLCAWSGAGADEQYFGPGTRLTVT.

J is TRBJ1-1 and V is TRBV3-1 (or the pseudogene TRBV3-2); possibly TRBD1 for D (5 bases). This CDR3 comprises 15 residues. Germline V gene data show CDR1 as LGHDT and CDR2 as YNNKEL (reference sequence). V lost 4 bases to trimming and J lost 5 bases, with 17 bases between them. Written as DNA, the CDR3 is TGTGCCAGCAGCCGACATATACCTGGGGCGACTGAAGCTTTCTTT. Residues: CASSRHIPGATEAFF.

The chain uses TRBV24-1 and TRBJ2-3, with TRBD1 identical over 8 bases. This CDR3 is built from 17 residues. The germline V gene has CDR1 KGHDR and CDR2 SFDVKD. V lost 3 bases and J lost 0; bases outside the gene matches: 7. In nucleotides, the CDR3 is TGTGCCACCAGTGATACACAGGGGGTTTTTAGCACAGATACGCAGTATTTT. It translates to CATSDTQGVFSTDTQYF.

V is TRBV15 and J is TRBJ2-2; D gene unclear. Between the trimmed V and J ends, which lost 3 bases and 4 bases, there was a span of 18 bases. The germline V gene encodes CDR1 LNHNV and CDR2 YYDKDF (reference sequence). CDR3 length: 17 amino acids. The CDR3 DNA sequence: TGTGCCACCAGCAGTGGTTCGCCAGGCAGACCCACCGGGGAGCTGTTTTTT. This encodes CATSSGSPGRPTGELFF.